The source of this TCR beta chain is a study of T cell repertoires in cytomegalovirus infection. For the study at large: Indications came from public TCR beta signatures; they pointed to CMV infection and to a matching HLA type. Study findings and constraints: Cumulative public TCR beta family frequency identified carriers of CMV plus the relevant HLA. Ex vivo responses were dominated by HLA-C-restricted CMV-specific TCR beta clonotypes.

This clonotype was observed at least ten times. Its matching antigen is unknown. From the reads, TCRdb called clonotypes with MiXCR, one entry per CDR3 protein. The sample has about 230,000 distinct CDR3 sequences, roughly 6.5% seen once. V lost 5 bases and J 0 bases, leaving 12 bases between the germline ends. Germline CDR1 reads KGHSH; CDR2 reads LQKENI. The CDR3 is made up of 15 amino acids. This sequence originates from a human donor in good health (CMV status not recorded). Some clones in this sample may be carry-over from other donors' samples. The sequenced material came from PBMCs. The chain carries TRBV18 and TRBJ2-3; D is ambiguous. The CDR3 sequence: CASSSRTDSTDTQYF. The DNA for the CDR3 is TGTGCCAGCTCAAGCCGGACGGACAGCACAGATACGCAGTATTTT.